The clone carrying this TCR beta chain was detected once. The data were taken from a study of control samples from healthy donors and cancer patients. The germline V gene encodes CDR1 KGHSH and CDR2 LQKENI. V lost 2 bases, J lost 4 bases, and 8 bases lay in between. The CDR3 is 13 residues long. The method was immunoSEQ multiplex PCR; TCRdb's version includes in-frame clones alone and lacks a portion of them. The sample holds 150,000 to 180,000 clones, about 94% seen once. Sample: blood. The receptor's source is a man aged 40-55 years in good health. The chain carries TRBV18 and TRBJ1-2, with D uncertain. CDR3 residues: CASSPGGIYGYTF. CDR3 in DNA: TGTGCCAGCTCACCAGGCGGGATCTATGGCTACACCTTC.